The source of this TCR beta chain is a study of cytomegalovirus exposure and HLA in healthy donors. Overall study findings and caveats: A few of the chains that were CMV-associated were confirmed in vitro to be specific for CMV antigens. In a later analysis, parvovirus B19, influenza, CMV and Epstein-Barr virus appeared linked to several top co-occurrence clusters.

Donors were nominally healthy when sampled, though unrecorded immune exposures were likely. As for this clone: Its target is unknown.

60 Vbeta and 13 Jbeta primers were used in PCR. Some clones are missing from TCRdb's copy, which holds only in-frame ones; the method was immunoSEQ multiplex PCR. The profile shows 130,000 or so clones, 70% to 80% of them singletons. The CDR3 consists of 15 residues. V lost 8 bases to trimming and J lost 1 base; unmatched junction nucleotides: 8. Germline values: CDR1 SEHNR, CDR2 FQNEAQ (reference sequence). This sequence joins TRBV7-9 and TRBJ2-3; 8 bases agree with TRBD2. The sequencing input was PBMCs. The receptor was derived from a woman aged 60-75 years in good health and CMV-seronegative. CDR3 sequence reads: CASVGPGLGTDTQYF. CDR3 DNA sequence: TGTGCCAGCGTGGGTCCGGGACTAGGCACAGATACGCAGTATTTT.